A selection of T cell receptor beta chains follows, all from one sample in a study of blood T cell repertoires in COVID-19. This table comes from immunoSEQ multiplex PCR, and its TCRdb copy is limited to in-frame clones, with some not included. The table records over 200,000 clones, around 89% of them present only once. The sequencing input was PBMCs or T cells enriched from blood (not recorded which). These receptors all come from a man in his forties or fifties who had recovered from COVID-19. Each CDR3 is given with its conserved first and last residue. Each record gives: J gene, V gene, clone size, CDR3 protein. Part of the rows lack a size; the others show once, few, many or a class for expanded clones.

TRBJ1-2 | TRBV7-2 | . | CASSLHPGQGGGYGYTF
TRBJ2-3 | TRBV19 | . | CASSTRTGGTDTQYF
TRBJ2-1 | TRBV12-3/TRBV12-4 | . | CASTLRGDNEQFF
TRBJ1-1 | TRBV2 | . | CASRGTVGAQNTEAFF
TRBJ1-1 | TRBV27 | once | CASSFGGLTEAFF
TRBJ2-7 | TRBV5-1 | . | CASSWTSGGPYEQYF
TRBJ2-2 | TRBV6-6 | once | CASKPSGGYTGELFF
TRBJ1-3 | TRBV28 | . | CASSPGGSSGNTIYF
TRBJ2-7 | TRBV9 | few | CASSVDIGLAGNEQYF
TRBJ2-2 | TRBV6-6 | . | CASSYGQPNTGELFF
TRBJ1-4 | TRBV18 | . | CASSPRSAQGANEKLFF
TRBJ1-5 | TRBV21-1 | . | CARMLRGQIPNQPQHF
TRBJ1-2 | TRBV13 | . | CASSPLYGIGYTF
TRBJ2-2 | TRBV6-1 | . | CASSEAIWGRVTDTGELFF
TRBJ2-7 | TRBV4-3 | many | CASSQEGGPVGPERTYEQYF
TRBJ1-6 | TRBV5-1 | . | CASSLGWGSGNSPLHF
TRBJ2-1 | TRBV13 | . | CASSLRGSSYNEQFF
TRBJ1-1 | TRBV6-5 | . | CASSYAGTGYTEAFF
TRBJ1-4 | TRBV4-1 | . | CASSSRRDDRDEKLFF
TRBJ1-2 | TRBV7-2 | . | CASSIPTDYYGYTF
TRBJ2-2 | TRBV6-6 | once | CASSRLGQGYTGELFF
TRBJ1-5 | TRBV6-4 | . | CALRLGNQPQHF
TRBJ2-7 | TRBV6-5 | . | CASDRERYEQYF
TRBJ1-5 | TRBV6-5 | . | CASSLDRGNQPQHF
TRBJ1-6 | TRBV19 | . | CASRDGGSSYNSPLHF
TRBJ1-1 | TRBV18 | once | CASSPNRGATEAFF
TRBJ1-1 | TRBV29-1 | . | CSAAGGKGTEAFF
TRBJ1-1 | TRBV19 | . | CASSMWGGTEAFF
TRBJ2-7 | TRBV5-1 | large | CASSFLAGGNYEQYF
TRBJ1-5 | TRBV4-1 | few | CASSQVGQGNQPQHF
TRBJ2-7 | TRBV2 | . | CASKHRGRSSYEQYF
TRBJ2-3 | TRBV7-2 | . | CASSLDRRGFSSTDTQYF
TRBJ2-5 | TRBV27 | . | CASSLRGQLEQETQYF
TRBJ1-1 | TRBV5-6 | . | CASSFPVFGQGATEAFF
TRBJ2-7 | TRBV29-1 | few | CSVEGGRGYEQYF
TRBJ1-1 | TRBV9 | . | CASSVGTGLLGTEAFF
TRBJ1-3 | TRBV29-1 | once | CSVAGRVNSGNTIYF
TRBJ1-1 | TRBV6-1 | . | CASSEREGYTEAFF
TRBJ2-5 | TRBV9 | . | CASSVSTGMSAQYF
TRBJ1-1 | TRBV19 | once | CASRGSSFGGLNTEAFF
TRBJ1-1 | TRBV5-6 | . | CASSLDPGWGNTEAFF
TRBJ2-7 | TRBV7-2 | . | CASSLVAGGSRYEQYF
TRBJ2-7 | TRBV2 | . | CASSEAQGERYEQYF
TRBJ1-1 | TRBV6-1 | . | CASSEGSRLANTEAFF
TRBJ1-2 | TRBV28 | . | CASGGAYGYTF
TRBJ1-5 | TRBV4-2 | . | CASSLGERGGQPQHF
TRBJ2-1 | TRBV28 | once | CASSANRGIYNEQFF
TRBJ1-5 | TRBV6-2/TRBV6-3 | . | CASSQTRTGGNQPQHF
TRBJ2-1 | TRBV5-6 | . | CASSFFGGASEQFF
TRBJ1-6 | TRBV5-4 | . | CASSARTGVNSPLHF
TRBJ2-3 | TRBV7-9 | . | CASRAGATDTQYF
TRBJ1-1 | TRBV10-1 | . | CASSEDRAKTFF
TRBJ1-4 | TRBV7-2 | . | CASSPGTAATNEKLFF